This T cell receptor beta chain was identified in a study of spatial heterogeneity in lung cancer. General study findings and limits: Expanded tumor TCRs that were ubiquitous appeared in blood more at resection than follow-up.

Each TCR cDNA molecule bore a unique molecular identifier. Using its own MiXCR run on the 5' RACE reads, TCRdb lists one record per CDR3 protein. The sample gives more than 60,000 distinct CDR3 sequences, about 7.8% of which show up once; 6.8% is in the top ten. Time point in this sample: sample taken at primary tumor resection. The approximately 69 donors had untreated early-stage non-small cell lung cancer. Material for sequencing was whole RNA from tumor, nontumor lung or frozen PBMC, left unsorted. Note on this clonotype: As yet, its antigen is unknown. Given a much more abundant clone one base away, this may be a read error. Here the CDR3 omits its conserved ending phenylalanine or tryptophan, so a read error is the likely source.

CDR1 MNHNY and CDR2 SVGAGI come from the germline V gene (reference sequence). The CDR3 runs 14 residues. V dropped 6 bases and J dropped 3; count of bases not matched to a gene: 3. The chain uses TRBV6-6 and TRBJ2-1, with 9 bases fitting TRBD2. The specimen was PBMCs, collected at surgery. This sequence was found in a male donor with early-stage non-small cell lung cancer. DNA of the CDR3: TGTGCCAGCAGCTATAGCGGGGGCTACAATGAGCAGTTCCTC. Protein product: CASSYSGGYNEQFL.